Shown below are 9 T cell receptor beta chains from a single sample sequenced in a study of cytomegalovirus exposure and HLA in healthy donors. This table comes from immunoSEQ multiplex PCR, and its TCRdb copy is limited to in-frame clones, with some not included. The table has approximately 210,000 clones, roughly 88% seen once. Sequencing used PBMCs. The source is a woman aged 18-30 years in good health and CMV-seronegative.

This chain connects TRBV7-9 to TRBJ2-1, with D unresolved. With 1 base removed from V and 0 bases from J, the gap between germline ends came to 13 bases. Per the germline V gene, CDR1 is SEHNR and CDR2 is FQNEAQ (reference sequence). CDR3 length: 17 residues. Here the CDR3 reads CASSLGRLQSSYNEQFF. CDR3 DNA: TGTGCCAGCAGCTTAGGAAGATTACAAAGCTCCTACAATGAGCAGTTCTTC.

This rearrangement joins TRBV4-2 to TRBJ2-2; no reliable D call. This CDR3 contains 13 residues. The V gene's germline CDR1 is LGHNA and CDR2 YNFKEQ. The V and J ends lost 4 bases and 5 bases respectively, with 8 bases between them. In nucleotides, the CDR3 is TGTGCCAGCAGCCTGTCTCTGACCGGGGAGCTGTTTTTT. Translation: CASSLSLTGELFF.

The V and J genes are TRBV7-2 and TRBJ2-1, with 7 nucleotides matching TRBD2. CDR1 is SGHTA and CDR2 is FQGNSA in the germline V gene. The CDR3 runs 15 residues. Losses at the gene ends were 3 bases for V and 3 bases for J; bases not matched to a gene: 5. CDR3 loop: CASSFGLVVYNEQFF. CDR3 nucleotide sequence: TGTGCCAGCAGCTTCGGACTAGTCGTCTACAATGAGCAGTTCTTC.

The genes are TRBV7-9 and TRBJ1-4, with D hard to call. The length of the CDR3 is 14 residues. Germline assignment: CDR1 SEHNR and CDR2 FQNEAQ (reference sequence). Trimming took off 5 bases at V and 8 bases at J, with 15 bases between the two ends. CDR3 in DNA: TGTGCCAGCAGCGTCGAGGAGGTCCGGGAAAAACTGTTTTTT. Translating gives CASSVEEVREKLFF. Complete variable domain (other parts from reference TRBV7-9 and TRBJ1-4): DTGVSQNPRHKITKRGQNVTFRCDPISEHNRLYWYRQTLGQGPEFLTYFQNEAQLEKSRLLSDRFSAERPKGSFSTLEIQRTEQGDSAMYLCASSVEEVREKLFFGSGTQLSVL.

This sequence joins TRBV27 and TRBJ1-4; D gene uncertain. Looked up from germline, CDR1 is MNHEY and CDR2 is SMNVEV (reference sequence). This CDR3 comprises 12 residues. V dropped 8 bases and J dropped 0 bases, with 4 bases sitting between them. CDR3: CASSSTNEKLFF. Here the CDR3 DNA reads TGTGCCAGCTCCTCAACTAATGAAAAACTGTTTTTT.

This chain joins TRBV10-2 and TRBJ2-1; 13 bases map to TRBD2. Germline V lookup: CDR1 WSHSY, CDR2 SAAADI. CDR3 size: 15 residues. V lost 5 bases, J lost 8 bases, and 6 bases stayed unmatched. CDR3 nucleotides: TGCGCCAGCAGTTTTACTAGCGGGAGGGGTCATGAGCAGTTCTTC. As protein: CASSFTSGRGHEQFF.

This CDR3 reads CASSPPTGSNTEAFF. CDR3 sequence (DNA): TGTGCCAGCAGCCCCCCGACAGGTTCGAACACTGAAGCTTTCTTT. This chain uses TRBV5-4 with TRBJ1-1, with D possibly being TRBD1 (6 bases). Between the trimmed V and J ends, which lost 4 bases and 1 base, there was a span of 14 bases. This CDR3 region has 15 residues. The V gene's germline CDR1 is SGHNT and CDR2 YYREEE (reference sequence).

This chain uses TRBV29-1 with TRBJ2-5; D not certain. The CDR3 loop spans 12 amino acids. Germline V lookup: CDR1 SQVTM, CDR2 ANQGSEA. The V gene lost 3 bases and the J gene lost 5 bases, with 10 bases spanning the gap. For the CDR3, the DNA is TGCAGCGTTGAGGAGTTCGCGGAGACCCAGTACTTC. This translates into CSVEEFAETQYF.

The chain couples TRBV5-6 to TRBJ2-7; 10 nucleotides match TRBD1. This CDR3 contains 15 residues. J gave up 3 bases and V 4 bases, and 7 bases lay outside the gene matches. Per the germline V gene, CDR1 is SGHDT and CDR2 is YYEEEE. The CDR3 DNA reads TGTGCCAGCAGCAAGGGGACAGGGGCCTTCTACGAGCAGTACTTC. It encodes CASSKGTGAFYEQYF.